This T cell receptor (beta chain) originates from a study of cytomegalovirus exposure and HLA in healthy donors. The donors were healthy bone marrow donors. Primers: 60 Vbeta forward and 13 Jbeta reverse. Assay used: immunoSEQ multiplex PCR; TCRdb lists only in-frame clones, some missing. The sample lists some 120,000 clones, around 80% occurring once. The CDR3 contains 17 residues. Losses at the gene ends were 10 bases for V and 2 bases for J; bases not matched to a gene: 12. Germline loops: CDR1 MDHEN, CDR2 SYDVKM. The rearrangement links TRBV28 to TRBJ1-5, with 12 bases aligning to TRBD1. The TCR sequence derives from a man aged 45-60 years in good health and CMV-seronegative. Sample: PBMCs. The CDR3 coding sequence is TGTGCCACAAACCGGGACAGGGGGCGGGTGGGCAATCAGCCCCAGCATTTT. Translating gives CATNRDRGRVGNQPQHF. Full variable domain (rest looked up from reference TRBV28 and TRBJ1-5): DVKVTQSSRYLVKRTGEKVFLECVQDMDHENMFWYRQDPGLGLRLIYFSYDVKMKEKGDIPEGYSVSREKKERFSLILESASTNQTSMYLCATNRDRGRVGNQPQHFGDGTRLSIL.